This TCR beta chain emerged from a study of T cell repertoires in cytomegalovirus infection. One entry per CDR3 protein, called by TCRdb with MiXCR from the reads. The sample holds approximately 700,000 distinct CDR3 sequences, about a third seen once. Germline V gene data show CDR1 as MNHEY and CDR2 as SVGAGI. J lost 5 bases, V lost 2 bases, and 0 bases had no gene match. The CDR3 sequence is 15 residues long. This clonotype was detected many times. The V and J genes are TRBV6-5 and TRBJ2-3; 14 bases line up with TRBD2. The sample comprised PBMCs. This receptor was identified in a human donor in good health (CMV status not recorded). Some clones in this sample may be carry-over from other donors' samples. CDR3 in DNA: TGTGCCAGCAGTTACGGGACTAGCGGGAGAGATACGCAGTATTTT. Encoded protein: CASSYGTSGRDTQYF.